This TCR beta chain was observed in a study of blood T cell repertoires in COVID-19. As for the study in general: Samples representing acute and convalescent COVID-19 were sourced from the United States, Italy and Spain. Sources were T cells, B-cell-depleted T cells, or PBMCs; the material itself was cDNA or gDNA.

The germline V gene has CDR1 SNHLY and CDR2 FYNNEI. The V segment lost 5 bases and the J segment 2 bases; nucleotides outside the gene matches: 8. The CDR3 is made up of 16 amino acids. Per the original data handling: Amplification of reference gene primers provided the estimated nucleated cell counts. Clones were read by immunoSEQ multiplex PCR, and TCRdb kept only the in-frame ones, dropping some. V and J calls and clone size follow that table, whereas D and trimming were derived from the DNA. The sample has roughly 71,000 clones, approximately 84% seen once. Material: peripheral blood. This chain connects TRBV2 to TRBJ2-1; 8 nucleotides align to TRBD1. The sequence was collected from a man aged 45-65 years with active COVID-19. The CDR3 DNA sequence: TGTGCCAGCAGTCCCGGGACAGGTATGACCTACAATGAGCAGTTCTTC. This gives the protein CASSPGTGMTYNEQFF.